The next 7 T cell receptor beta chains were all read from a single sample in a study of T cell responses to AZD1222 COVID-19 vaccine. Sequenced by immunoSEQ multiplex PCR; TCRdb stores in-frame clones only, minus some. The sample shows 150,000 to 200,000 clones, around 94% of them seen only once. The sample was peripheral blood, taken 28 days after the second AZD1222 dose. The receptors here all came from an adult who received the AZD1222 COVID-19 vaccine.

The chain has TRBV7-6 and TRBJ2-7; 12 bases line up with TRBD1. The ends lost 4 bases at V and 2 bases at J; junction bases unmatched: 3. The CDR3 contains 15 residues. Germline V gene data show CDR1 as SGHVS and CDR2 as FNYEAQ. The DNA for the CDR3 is TGTGCCAGCAGCTGGGGACAGGGGGCCCCCTACGAGCAGTACTTC. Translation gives CASSWGQGAPYEQYF.

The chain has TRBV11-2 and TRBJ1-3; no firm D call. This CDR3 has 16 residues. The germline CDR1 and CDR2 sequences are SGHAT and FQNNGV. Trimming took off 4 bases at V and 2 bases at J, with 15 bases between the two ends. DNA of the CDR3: TGTGCCAGCAGCTCCCGGACCGGCGGGACTGGAAACACCATATATTTT. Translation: CASSSRTGGTGNTIYF.

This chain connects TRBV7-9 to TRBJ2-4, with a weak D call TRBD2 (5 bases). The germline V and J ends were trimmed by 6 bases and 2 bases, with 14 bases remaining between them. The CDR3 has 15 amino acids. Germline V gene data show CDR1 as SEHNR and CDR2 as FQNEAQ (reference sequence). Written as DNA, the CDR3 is TGTGCCAGCAGTCCCCTTGAGGGCACCAAAAACATTCAGTACTTC. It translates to CASSPLEGTKNIQYF.

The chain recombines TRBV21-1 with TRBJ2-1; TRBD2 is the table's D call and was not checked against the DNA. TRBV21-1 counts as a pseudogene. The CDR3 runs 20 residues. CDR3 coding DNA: TGTGCCAGCAGCAAATCGGGGACTAGCGGGAGGCCTAGCTCCTACAATGAGCAGTTCTTC. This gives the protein CASSKSGTSGRPSSYNEQFF.

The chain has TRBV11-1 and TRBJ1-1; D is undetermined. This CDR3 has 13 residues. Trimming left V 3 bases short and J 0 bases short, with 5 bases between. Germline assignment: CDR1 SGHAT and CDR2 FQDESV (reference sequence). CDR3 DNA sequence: TGTGCCAGCAGCTTCCGGATGAACACTGAAGCTTTCTTT. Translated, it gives CASSFRMNTEAFF.

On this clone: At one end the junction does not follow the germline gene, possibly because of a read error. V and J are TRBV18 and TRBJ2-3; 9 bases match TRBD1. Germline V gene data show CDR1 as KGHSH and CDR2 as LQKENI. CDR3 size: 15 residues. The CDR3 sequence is CASSPQGASPDTQYF. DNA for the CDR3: TGTGCCAGCTCCCCACAGGGGGCCTCGCCAGATACGCAGTATTTT.

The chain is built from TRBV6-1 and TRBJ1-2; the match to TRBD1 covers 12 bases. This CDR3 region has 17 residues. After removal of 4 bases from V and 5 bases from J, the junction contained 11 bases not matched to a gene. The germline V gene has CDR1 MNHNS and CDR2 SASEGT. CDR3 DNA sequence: TGTGCCAGCAGTGTCCGGGACAGGGGGCTAATTGGGTATGGCTACACCTTC. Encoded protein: CASSVRDRGLIGYGYTF.